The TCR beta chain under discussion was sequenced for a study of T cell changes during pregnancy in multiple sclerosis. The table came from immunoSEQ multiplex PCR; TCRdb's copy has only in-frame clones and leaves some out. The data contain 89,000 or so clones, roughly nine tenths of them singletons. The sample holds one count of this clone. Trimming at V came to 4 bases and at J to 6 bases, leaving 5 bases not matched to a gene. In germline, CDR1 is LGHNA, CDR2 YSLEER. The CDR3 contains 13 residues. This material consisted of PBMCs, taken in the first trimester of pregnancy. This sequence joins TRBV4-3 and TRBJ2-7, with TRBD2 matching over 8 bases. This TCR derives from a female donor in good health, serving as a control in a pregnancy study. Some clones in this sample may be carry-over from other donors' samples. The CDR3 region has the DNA TGCGCCAGCAGCCCGCGGGGGGTGGGCGAGCAGTACTTC. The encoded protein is CASSPRGVGEQYF.